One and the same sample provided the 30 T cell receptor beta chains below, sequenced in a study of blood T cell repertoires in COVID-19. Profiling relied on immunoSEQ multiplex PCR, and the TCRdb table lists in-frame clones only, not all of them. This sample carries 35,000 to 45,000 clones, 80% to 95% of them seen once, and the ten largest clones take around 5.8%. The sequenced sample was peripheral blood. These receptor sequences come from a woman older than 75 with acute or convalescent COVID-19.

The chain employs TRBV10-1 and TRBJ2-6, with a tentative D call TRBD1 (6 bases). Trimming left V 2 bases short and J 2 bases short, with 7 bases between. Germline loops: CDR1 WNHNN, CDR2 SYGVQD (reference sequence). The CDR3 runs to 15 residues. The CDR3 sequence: CASSEGGAGANVLTF. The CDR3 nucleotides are TGCGCCAGCAGTGAGGGGGGCGCTGGGGCCAACGTCCTGACTTTC.

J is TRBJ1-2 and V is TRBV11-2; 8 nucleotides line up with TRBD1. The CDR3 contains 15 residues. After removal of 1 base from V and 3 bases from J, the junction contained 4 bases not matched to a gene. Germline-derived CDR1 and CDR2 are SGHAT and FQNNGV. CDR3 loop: CASSLVPGQDYGYTF. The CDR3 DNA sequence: TGTGCCAGCAGCTTAGTACCGGGACAGGACTATGGCTACACCTTC. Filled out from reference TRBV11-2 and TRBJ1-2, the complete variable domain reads EAGVAQSPRYKIIEKRQSVAFWCNPISGHATLYWYQQILGQGPKLLIQFQNNGVVDDSQLPKDRFSAERLKGVDSTLKIQPAKLEDSAVYLCASSLVPGQDYGYTFGSGTRLTVV.

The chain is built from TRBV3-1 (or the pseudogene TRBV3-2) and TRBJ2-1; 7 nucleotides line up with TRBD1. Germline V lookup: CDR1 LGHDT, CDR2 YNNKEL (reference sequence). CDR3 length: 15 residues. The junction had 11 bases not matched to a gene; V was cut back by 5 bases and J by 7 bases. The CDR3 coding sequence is TGTGCCAGCAGCTTCGGGACAGTGAGAGGAAATGAGCAGTTCTTC. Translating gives CASSFGTVRGNEQFF.

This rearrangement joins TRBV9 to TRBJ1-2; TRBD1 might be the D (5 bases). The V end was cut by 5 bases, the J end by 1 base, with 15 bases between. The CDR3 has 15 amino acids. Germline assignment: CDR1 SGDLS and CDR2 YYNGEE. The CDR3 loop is CASSAQGRGNYGYTF. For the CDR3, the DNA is TGTGCCAGCAGTGCCCAGGGCAGAGGTAACTATGGCTACACCTTC.

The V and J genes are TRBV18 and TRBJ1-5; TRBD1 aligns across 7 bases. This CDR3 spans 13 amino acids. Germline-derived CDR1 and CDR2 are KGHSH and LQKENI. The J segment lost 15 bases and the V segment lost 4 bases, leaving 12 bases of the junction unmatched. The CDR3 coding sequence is TGTGCCAGCTCACTCCAAGACAGGGAACTTCTGCATTTT. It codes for CASSLQDRELLHF.

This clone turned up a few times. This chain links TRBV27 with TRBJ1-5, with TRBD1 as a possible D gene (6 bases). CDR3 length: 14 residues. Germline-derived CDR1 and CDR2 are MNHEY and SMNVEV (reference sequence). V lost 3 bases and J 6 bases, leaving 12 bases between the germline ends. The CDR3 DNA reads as TGTGCCAGCAGTTTTACAGGGACGGGTCAGCCCCAGCATTTT. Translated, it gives CASSFTGTGQPQHF.

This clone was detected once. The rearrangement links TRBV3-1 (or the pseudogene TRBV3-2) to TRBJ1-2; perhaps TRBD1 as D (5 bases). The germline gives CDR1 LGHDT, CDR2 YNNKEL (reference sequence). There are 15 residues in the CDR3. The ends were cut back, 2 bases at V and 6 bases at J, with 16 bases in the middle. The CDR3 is CASSQLVGRANGYTF. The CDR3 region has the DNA TGTGCCAGCAGCCAATTAGTAGGCAGGGCGAATGGCTACACCTTC.

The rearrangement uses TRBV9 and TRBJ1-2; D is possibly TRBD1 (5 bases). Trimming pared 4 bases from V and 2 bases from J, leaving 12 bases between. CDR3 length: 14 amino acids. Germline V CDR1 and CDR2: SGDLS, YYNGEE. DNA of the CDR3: TGTGCCAGCAGCTGGGGCAGGCTAAACTATGGCTACACCTTC. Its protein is CASSWGRLNYGYTF.

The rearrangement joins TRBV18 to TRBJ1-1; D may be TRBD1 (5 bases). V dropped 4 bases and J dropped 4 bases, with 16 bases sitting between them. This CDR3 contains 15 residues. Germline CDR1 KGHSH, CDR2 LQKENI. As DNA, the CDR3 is TGTGCCAGCTCACAAGGAGGAGGGGCCCTCACTGAAGCTTTCTTT. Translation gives CASSQGGGALTEAFF. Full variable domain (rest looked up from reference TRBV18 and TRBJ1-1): NAGVMQNPRHLVRRRGQEARLRCSPMKGHSHVYWYRQLPEEGLKFMVYLQKENIIDESGMPKERFSAEFPKEGPSILRIQQVVRGDSAAYFCASSQGGGALTEAFFGQGTRLTVV.

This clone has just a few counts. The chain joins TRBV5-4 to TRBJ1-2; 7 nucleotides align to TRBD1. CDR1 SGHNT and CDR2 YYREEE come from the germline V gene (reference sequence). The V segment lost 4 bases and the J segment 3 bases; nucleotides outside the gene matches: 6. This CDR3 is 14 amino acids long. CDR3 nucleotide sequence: TGTGCCAGCAGCCCCAAACAGGGGTACTATGGCTACACCTTC. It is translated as CASSPKQGYYGYTF.

The CDR3 sequence: CASSTQYSEAFF. CDR3 bases: TGTGCCAGCAGTACCCAGTACAGTGAAGCTTTCTTT. The V call is TRBV12-3 or TRBV12-4, the J call TRBJ1-1; no reliable D call. V shed 5 bases and J shed 7 bases, with 11 bases lying between them. The length of the CDR3 is 12 residues.

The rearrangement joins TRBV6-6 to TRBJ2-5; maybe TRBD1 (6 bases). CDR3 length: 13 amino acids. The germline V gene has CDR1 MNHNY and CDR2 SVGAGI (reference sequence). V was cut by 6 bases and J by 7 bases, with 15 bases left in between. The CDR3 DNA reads TGTGCCAGCAGCTTGGACAGAGTAGGGACCCAGTACTTC. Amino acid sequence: CASSLDRVGTQYF.

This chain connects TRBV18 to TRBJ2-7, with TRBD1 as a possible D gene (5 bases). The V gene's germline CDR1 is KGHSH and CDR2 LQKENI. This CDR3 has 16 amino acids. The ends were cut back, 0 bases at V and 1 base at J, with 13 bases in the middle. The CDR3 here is CASSPPNRQGSYEQYF. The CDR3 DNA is TGTGCCAGCTCACCACCGAATCGGCAGGGATCCTACGAGCAGTACTTC.

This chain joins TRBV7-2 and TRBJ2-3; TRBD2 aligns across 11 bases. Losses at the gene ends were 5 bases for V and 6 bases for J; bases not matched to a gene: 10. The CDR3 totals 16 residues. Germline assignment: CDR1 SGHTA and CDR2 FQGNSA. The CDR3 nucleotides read TGTGCCAGCAGCCCCGGTGGGCTAGCGGGGGGTGATACGCAGTATTTT. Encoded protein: CASSPGGLAGGDTQYF.

Here the CDR3 DNA reads TGCAGTGCTAGTTTACAGGGGCACTATGGCTACACCTTC. As protein: CSASLQGHYGYTF. V is TRBV20-1 and J is TRBJ1-2, with 7 nucleotides matching TRBD1. This CDR3 comprises 13 residues. V lost 3 bases and J lost 3; bases outside the gene matches: 4. Germline V gene data show CDR1 as DFQATT and CDR2 as SNEGSKA (reference sequence).

CDR3 sequence (DNA): TGTGCCAGCAGGATACGACAGGCGAACACTGAAGCTTTCTTT. This codes for CASRIRQANTEAFF. The rearrangement links TRBV6-5 to TRBJ1-1; TRBD1 might be the D (6 bases). In germline, CDR1 is MNHEY, CDR2 SVGAGI. The V end lost 6 bases, the J end lost 1 base, and 12 bases lay between the germline ends. The CDR3 consists of 14 residues.

CDR3 DNA: TGCGCCAGCAGCCAAGACCAGTGGGAGAGCGCTGGCTACACCTTC. Translating it yields CASSQDQWESAGYTF. This chain connects TRBV4-1 to TRBJ1-2; D is uncertain. Trimming removed 0 bases at V and 7 bases at J, with 15 bases between. Per the germline V gene, CDR1 is MGHRA and CDR2 is YSYEKL. The CDR3 has 15 residues.

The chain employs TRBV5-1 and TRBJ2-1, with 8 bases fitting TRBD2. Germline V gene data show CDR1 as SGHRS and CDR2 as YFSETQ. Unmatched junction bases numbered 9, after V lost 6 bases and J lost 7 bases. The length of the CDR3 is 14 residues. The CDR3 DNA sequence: TGCGCCAGCAACGCGGGGGGCCCAGGTAATGAGCAGTTCTTC. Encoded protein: CASNAGGPGNEQFF. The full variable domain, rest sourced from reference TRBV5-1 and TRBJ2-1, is KAGVTQTPRYLIKTRGQQVTLSCSPISGHRSVSWYQQTPGQGLQFLFEYFSETQRNKGNFPGRFSGRQFSNSRSEMNVSTLELGDSALYLCASNAGGPGNEQFFGPGTRLTVL.

The CDR3 reads CASSLTRNYGYTF. CDR3 nucleotide sequence: TGTGCCAGCAGCTTGACCAGGAACTATGGCTACACCTTC. This chain joins TRBV7-6 and TRBJ1-2; D gene uncertain. V was shortened by 3 bases and J by 2 bases, with 7 bases between the two germline ends. This CDR3 spans 13 amino acids. Germline V gene sequence: CDR1 SGHVS, CDR2 FNYEAQ. The full variable domain, its missing parts supplied by reference TRBV7-6 and TRBJ1-2, is GAGVSQSPRYKVTKRGQDVALRCDPISGHVSLYWYRQALGQGPEFLTYFNYEAQQDKSGLPNDRFSAERPEGSISTLTIQRTEQRDSAMYRCASSLTRNYGYTFGSGTRLTVV.

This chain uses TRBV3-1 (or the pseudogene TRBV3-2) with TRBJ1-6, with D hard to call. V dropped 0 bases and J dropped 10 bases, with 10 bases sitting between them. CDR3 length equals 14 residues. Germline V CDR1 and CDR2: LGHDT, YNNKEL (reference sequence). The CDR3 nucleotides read TGTGCCAGCAGCCAAGACATGAGTCCGTCACCCCTCCACTTT. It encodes CASSQDMSPSPLHF.

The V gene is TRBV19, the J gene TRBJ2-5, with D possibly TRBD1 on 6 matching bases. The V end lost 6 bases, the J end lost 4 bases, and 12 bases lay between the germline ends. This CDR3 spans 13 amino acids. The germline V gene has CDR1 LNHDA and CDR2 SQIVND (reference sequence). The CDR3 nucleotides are TGTGCCAGTAGCCCCCTCAGGGGAGAGACCCAGTACTTC. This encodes CASSPLRGETQYF.

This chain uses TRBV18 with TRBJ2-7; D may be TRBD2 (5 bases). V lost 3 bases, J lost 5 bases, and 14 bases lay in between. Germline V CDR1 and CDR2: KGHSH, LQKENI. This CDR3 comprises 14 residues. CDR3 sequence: CASSPAGIINEQYF. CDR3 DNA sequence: TGTGCCAGCTCACCCGCCGGGATTATAAACGAGCAGTACTTC.

CDR3 protein: CASSLVGQSSYEQYF. The CDR3 bases are TGTGCCAGCAGCTTAGTGGGACAGTCCTCCTACGAGCAGTACTTC. V usage is TRBV11-2 and J usage is TRBJ2-7; 7 nucleotides align to TRBD1. Germline CDR1 reads SGHAT; CDR2 reads FQNNGV. The trim removed 1 base at V and 0 bases at J, leaving 3 bases unmatched. This CDR3 is built from 15 residues.

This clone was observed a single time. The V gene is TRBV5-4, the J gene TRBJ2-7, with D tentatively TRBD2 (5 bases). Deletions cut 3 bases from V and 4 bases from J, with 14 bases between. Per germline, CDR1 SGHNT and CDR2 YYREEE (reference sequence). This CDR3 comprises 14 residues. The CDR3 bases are TGTGCCAGCAGCTCTCAGACTAACAAATACGAGCAGTACTTC. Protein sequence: CASSSQTNKYEQYF.

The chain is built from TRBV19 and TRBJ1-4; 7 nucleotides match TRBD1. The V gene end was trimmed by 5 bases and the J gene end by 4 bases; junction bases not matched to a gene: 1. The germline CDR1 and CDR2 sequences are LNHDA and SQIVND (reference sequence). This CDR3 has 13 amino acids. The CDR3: CASSDRVNEKLFF. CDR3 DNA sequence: TGTGCCAGTAGTGACAGGGTTAATGAAAAACTGTTTTTT.

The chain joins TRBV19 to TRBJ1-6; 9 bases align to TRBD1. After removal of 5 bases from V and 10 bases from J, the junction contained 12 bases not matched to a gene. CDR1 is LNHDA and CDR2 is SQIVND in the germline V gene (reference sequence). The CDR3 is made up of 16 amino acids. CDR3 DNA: TGTGCCAGTAGTTTCCGGACAGGGGTTATCGGATCACCCCTCCACTTT. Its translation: CASSFRTGVIGSPLHF.

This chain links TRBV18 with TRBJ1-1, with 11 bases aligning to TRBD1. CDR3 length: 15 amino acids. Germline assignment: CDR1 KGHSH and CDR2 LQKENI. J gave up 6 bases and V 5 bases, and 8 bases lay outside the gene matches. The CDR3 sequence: CASSGTGGETAEAFF. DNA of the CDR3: TGTGCCAGCTCAGGGACAGGGGGGGAGACGGCTGAAGCTTTCTTT.

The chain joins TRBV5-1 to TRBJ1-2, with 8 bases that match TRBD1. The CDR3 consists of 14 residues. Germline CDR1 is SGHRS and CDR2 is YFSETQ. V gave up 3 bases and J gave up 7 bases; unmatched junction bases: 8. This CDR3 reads CASSSGQGSSGYTF. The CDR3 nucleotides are TGCGCCAGCAGCTCCGGACAGGGTTCGAGTGGCTACACCTTC. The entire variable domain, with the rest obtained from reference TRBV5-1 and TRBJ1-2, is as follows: KAGVTQTPRYLIKTRGQQVTLSCSPISGHRSVSWYQQTPGQGLQFLFEYFSETQRNKGNFPGRFSGRQFSNSRSEMNVSTLELGDSALYLCASSSGQGSSGYTFGSGTRLTVV.

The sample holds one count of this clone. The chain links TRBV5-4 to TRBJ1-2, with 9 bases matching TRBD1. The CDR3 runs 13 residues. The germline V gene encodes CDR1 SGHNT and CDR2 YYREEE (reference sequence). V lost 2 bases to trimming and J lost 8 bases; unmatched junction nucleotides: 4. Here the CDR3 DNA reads TGTGCCAGCAGCTTACAGGGGGCGGAAGGCTACACCTTC. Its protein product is CASSLQGAEGYTF.

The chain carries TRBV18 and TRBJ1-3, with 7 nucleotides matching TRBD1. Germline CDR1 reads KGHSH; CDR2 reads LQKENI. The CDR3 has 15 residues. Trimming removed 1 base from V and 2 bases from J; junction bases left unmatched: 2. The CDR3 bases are TGTGCCAGCTCACCACAGGGGGCTACTGGAAACACCATATATTTT. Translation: CASSPQGATGNTIYF.